This T cell receptor (beta chain) originates from a study of cytomegalovirus exposure and HLA in healthy donors (dated by TCRdb to the late 2010s). Context from the whole study: In an earlier analysis of roughly 590 of the donors, 276 Gb of sequence data and just under 120 million unique TCR beta sequences from approximately 180 million T cells were reported. An early release covering more than 500 HLA-typed donors comprised about 300 gigabases of sequencing data and approximately 85 million unique TCR sequences. Among the 398 genotyped donors, around 81% belonged to the genetic ancestry cluster associated with self-reported Caucasian donors. The aim of the study was to test whether cataloging public T cell receptors could identify signatures of past pathogen exposure. Using immunosequencing, the study profiled T cell repertoires from fewer than 850 subjects and related those repertoires to cytomegalovirus serostatus. Besides the first cohort of approximately 710 subjects, a separate validation cohort made up of roughly 120 different subjects was used. To predict cytomegalovirus infection status, the study combined high-throughput TCR immunosequencing, statistical association of individual TCRs with disease status, and machine learning. To study patterns of TCR occurrence, a later analysis re-analyzed previously published TCR beta repertoires from several hundred donors and added high-resolution HLA genotyping. The later analysis used no new phenotypic data to find candidate immune exposures, relying instead on TCR beta sequences and their occurrence across donors. In an earlier analysis of a few hundred of the donors, high-throughput TCR beta sequencing was used to judge whether each TCR beta V gene segment behaved as functional or pseudogenic. Donor age, sex, ethnicity and CMV serostatus were compiled together with the repertoire data. A later genetic analysis took genome-wide SNP genotypes for about three fifths of the roughly 700 donors and used that subset as a discovery cohort. Every repertoire in the discovery cohort had been generated on one and the same sequencing platform. Both class I and class II loci were covered by HLA typing, at four-digit resolution. Typing coverage differed by locus: A, B, C, DRB1 and DQB1 were typed in about 620-630 donors, DQA1 in 522, DPA1 in 600 to 610, and DPB1 in roughly 450. A few DR-DQ haplotypes were treated as single units for association and clustering because of strong linkage in the cohort. On average, around 230,000 unique TCR beta nucleotide sequences were sequenced per donor among more than 350 genotyped donors of the cohort, with 15% to 20% of those sequences being non-productive. Study-wide findings and limitations: According to a later analysis, most CMV-associated TCR beta chains appeared to be HLA-restricted, and the HLA associations seemed to be driven largely by CMV exposure. The earlier analysis of 587 of the donors excluded over 15 rarely observed V segments, including chromosome 9 orphons, because counts were too low. In a later analysis, TCR association rates were found to vary across HLA loci, with the most associated TCRs seen for DRB1 alleles and the fewest for HLA-C alleles. Assigning TCR associations to individual alleles was difficult when HLA alleles, especially DR and DQ, strongly co-occurred. Because HLA typing was missing for some donors at each locus, association tests included only the typed subset. In vitro tests confirmed that three of the cytomegalovirus-associated TCR beta chains recognize cytomegalovirus antigens. The classifier was reported to diagnose cytomegalovirus status with high specificity and sensitivity in both the original cohort and the validation cohort. In an earlier analysis of approximately 590 of the donors, most TCR beta V segments appeared in productive rearrangements about 90% or about 30% of the time, broadly matching IMGT annotations. Presence/absence analyses assumed roughly uniform sequencing depth across donors, an assumption that may not hold. The cohort was sequenced for TCR beta chains only, and without alpha or paired-chain data the features that could be detected were limited. The only immune exposure information available for the cohort was CMV serostatus. Linkage disequilibrium might explain the correlated functional status among segregating V segments, but an unknown experimental factor could not be excluded. In a later analysis, HLA-associated TCR beta chains showed more clonal expansion and lower generation probabilities than non-associated chains that were equally common. Most TCR sequences were observed very rarely across donors, whereas some public TCRs were present in many individuals. The authors suggested that the approach could potentially be generalized to other disease states and immunological phenotypes. A further reported finding was that TCR beta sequences accurately predicted the HLA-A and HLA-B alleles for most subjects in the first cohort. In a later analysis, 16,951 TCR beta sequences were associated with specific HLA alleles at a false discovery rate of 0.05. Because the 87-base-pair reads could not distinguish some IMGT-functional V segments, including TRBV6-2 and TRBV6-3, those segments were excluded. In a later genetic analysis, a missense DCLRE1C variant was associated with V-gene and J-gene trimming of TCR beta chains, and the association was replicated in an independent cohort. According to a later genetic analysis, donors in an Asian-associated ancestry cluster had fewer N-insertions in productive TCRs than the roughly 700-donor mean. In a later analysis, several top co-occurrence clusters were reported to appear linked to parvovirus B19, influenza, CMV and Epstein-Barr virus. A total of 164 TCR beta chains were listed by the study as associated with cytomegalovirus. A group of highly shared sequence variants was considered likely to be a technical artifact of the sequencing pipeline.

To prepare the library, the immunoSEQ multiplex PCR assay was applied. The multiplex PCR relied on a mix of 60 forward primers for TCR Vbeta segments and 13 reverse primers for TCR Jbeta segments. Amplification of the CDR3 region of rearranged TCR beta genes was performed with a multiplex PCR assay on genomic DNA. On the Illumina HiSeq System, the amplified TCR beta libraries were sequenced as 87-base-pair reads. In the source study's methods: A later analysis counted tens of millions of unique TCR beta chains across the 666 repertoires, and some 11 million of these chains were shared by at least two donors. Raw reads were error-corrected and collapsed into unique sequences with a nearest-neighbor algorithm that merged closely related sequences to remove PCR and sequencing errors. To assign V, D and J gene segments, CDR3 sequences were aligned to IMGT reference sequences. Each retained sequence needed at least a six-nucleotide match to both a V gene segment and a J gene segment. Rearrangements were classified as productive when the CDR3 lacked stop codons and remained in frame with V and J, and all other rearrangements were classified as non-productive. Following IMGT convention, CDR3 was defined as the stretch from the second conserved V-encoded cysteine to the conserved J-encoded phenylalanine. The earlier analysis of about 500 of the donors excluded sequences that lacked an unambiguous match to a single V gene segment. An earlier analysis of around 600 of the donors classified V segments as functional when productive rearrangements were above 56.7% and as segregating when the standard deviation between donors was above 5%. A statistical classification framework was built for diagnosing cytomegalovirus status from the catalog of TCR beta chain sequences. In a later analysis, V and J genes were assigned by comparing TCR nucleotide sequences against IMGT/GENE-DB human TR gene sequences. The TCRdist pipeline was used in a later analysis to assign CDR3 sequences and most-parsimonious VDJ recombination scenarios. In a later analysis, every TCR beta chain was defined by the combination of its CDR3 amino acid sequence and its V-gene family, and reads without a unique V-gene family were dropped. A later analysis removed nearly 600 highly shared, low-generation-probability nucleotide sequences to deal with suspected cross-contamination and a sequencing artifact. A later analysis calculated a clonal expansion index for each public chain from normalized within-repertoire ranks of inferred template counts. A later analysis computed generation probabilities with a VDJ recombination model fitted to out-of-frame rearrangements, and checked the results against IGoR. A later analysis scored TCR-TCR, TCR-HLA and TCR-CMV co-occurrence with hypergeometric tests, applying a repertoire-size bias correction to TCR pairs. To estimate false discovery rates, a later analysis permuted the HLA or CMV assignments 20 times. In a later analysis, co-occurring TCRs were grouped with DBSCAN, and TCRdist sequence similarity was added when clustering was performed within HLA-allele-positive subsets. Co-occurrence clustering excluded repertoires with fewer than 30,000 or more than 120,000 public chains, plus five with anomalous nucleotide sharing. TCRdb mirrors the immuneACCESS table, restricted to in-frame sequences. Some clones are absent from its copies; in checked studies, under half trace to an unresolved V gene, and the reason for the others is unknown. The D gene and trimming were derived from the DNA, and the V and J assignments and clone size from that table. In all, the sample holds about 180,000 clones, and roughly 84% of those were seen once. The ten largest clones represent around 1.2% of the sample.

The cohort comprised 670 or so healthy bone marrow donors. Cohort members were all nominally healthy when sampled, although unrecorded immune exposures were likely present. The donor tested CMV seropositive and was one of the 289 seropositive cohort members. A peripheral blood sample was collected from each donor, and TCR beta sequencing was performed on peripheral blood mononuclear cells. Genomic DNA was extracted from the blood cell samples with the Qiagen DNeasy Blood Extraction Kit. To note about this clone: Its target antigen remains unknown. Per-base quality was not reported, and no clone a single base away is much larger than it.

From the germline V gene, CDR1 is SQVTM and CDR2 is ANQGSEA. The CDR3 numbers 12 residues from cysteine through phenylalanine. Kept here is only the CDR3 DNA, which spans 36 bases and is read in frame from base 1. V sheds 4 bases and J sheds 4 bases, leaving 10 bases between their ends. Sequences were obtained from PBMCs. The rearranged chain carries TRBV29-1 and TRBJ1-2, with an unclear D gene assignment. The TCR comes from a girl aged 2-15 years in good health and CMV-seropositive. The base sequence is TGCAGCGTTGGTCTGGAGGCCTATGGCTACACCTTC. Translated, this is CSVGLEAYGYTF.